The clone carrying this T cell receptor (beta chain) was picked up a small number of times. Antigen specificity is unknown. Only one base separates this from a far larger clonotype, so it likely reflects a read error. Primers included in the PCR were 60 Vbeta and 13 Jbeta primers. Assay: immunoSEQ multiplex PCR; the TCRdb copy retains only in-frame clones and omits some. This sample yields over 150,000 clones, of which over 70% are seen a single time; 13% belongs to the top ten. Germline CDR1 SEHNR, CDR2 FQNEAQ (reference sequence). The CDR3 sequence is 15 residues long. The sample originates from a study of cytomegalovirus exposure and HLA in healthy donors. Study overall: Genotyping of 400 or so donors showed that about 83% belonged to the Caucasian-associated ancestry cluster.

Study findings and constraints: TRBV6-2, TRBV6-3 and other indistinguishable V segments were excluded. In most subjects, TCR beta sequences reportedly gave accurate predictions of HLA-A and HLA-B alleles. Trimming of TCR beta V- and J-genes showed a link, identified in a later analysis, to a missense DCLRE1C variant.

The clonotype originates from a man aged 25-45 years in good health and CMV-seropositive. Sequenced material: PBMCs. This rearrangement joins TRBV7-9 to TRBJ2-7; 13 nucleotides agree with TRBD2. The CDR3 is CAGSPGLAGENEQYF. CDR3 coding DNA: TGTGCCGGCAGCCCAGGACTAGCGGGAGAAAACGAGCAGTACTTC.